One and the same sample provided the 21 T cell receptor beta chains below, sequenced in a study of T cells expressing NK-cell markers. TCRdb re-called the 5' RACE reads, yielding one record per CDR3 amino acid sequence without DNA. This table lists about 260,000 distinct CDR3 sequences. Sequencing was carried out using blood T cells: a sorted CD56 or NKG2C T cell subset, CD4+ or CD8+ T cells, or bulk PBMC T cells (not recorded which). The origin of the receptors is a man aged 18 to 30 in good health.

The J gene is TRBJ2-2, the V gene TRBV19; TCRdb indicates TRBD2, and absent DNA this call remains unverified. The CDR3 has 12 amino acids. In germline, CDR1 is LNHDA, CDR2 SQIVND (reference sequence). The CDR3 loop is CASRRGLTRLFF.

The J gene is TRBJ2-2, the V gene TRBV15. The CDR3 is made up of 14 amino acids. The germline V gene encodes CDR1 LNHNV and CDR2 YYDKDF (reference sequence). The CDR3 sequence is CATRPQQNTGELFF.

The genes are TRBV6-2 or TRBV6-3 and TRBJ2-3; the D gene TCRdb calls, TRBD1, cannot be checked with no DNA. The CDR3 covers 14 residues. The germline CDR1 and CDR2 sequences are MNHEY and SVGEGT. The CDR3 spells CASSYGQGRDTQYF.

The genes are TRBV20-1 and TRBJ2-4; without DNA, the TCRdb call of TRBD2 cannot be checked. The CDR3 is 15 residues long. Germline CDR1 DFQATT, CDR2 SNEGSKA (reference sequence). The CDR3: CSARSKAVAKNIQYF.

The CDR3 is CASILVRKPSSGNTIYF. The chain couples TRBV7-2 to TRBJ1-3. The CDR3 consists of 17 residues. The germline V gene encodes CDR1 SGHTA and CDR2 FQGNSA.

The CDR3 loop is CASRDTGTYGYTF. This rearrangement joins TRBV7-9 to TRBJ1-2; with no DNA, the TCRdb D assignment of TRBD1 cannot be verified. From germline, CDR1 is SEHNR and CDR2 FQNEAQ (reference sequence). The CDR3 loop spans 13 amino acids.

This chain uses TRBV20-1 with TRBJ2-1; TCRdb's D gene call, TRBD1, goes unchecked for lack of DNA. Germline V gene data show CDR1 as DFQATT and CDR2 as SNEGSKA (reference sequence). CDR3 length equals 11 residues. CDR3: CSASGADEQFF.

The V and J genes are TRBV12-3 or TRBV12-4 and TRBJ2-7; TCRdb reports TRBD1, a call that lacks DNA to check it against. The CDR3 has 14 amino acids. The CDR3 region is CASSPPGFVREQYF.

The gene calls are TRBV7-9 and TRBJ2-7. CDR1 and CDR2 from the germline V gene are SEHNR and FQNEAQ (reference sequence). This CDR3 has 12 amino acids. CDR3 loop: CASSLRPHEQYF.

V usage is TRBV21-1 and J usage is TRBJ1-6. TRBV21-1 is noted as a pseudogene. This CDR3 has 12 residues. The CDR3 loop is CARRQRNSPLHF.

The chain is built from TRBV7-9 and TRBJ2-7; absent DNA, TCRdb's TRBD1 call cannot be checked. The germline gives CDR1 SEHNR, CDR2 FQNEAQ (reference sequence). The CDR3 length is 15 residues. The CDR3 loop reads CASSPLVGGIYEQYF. The whole variable domain, filled in from reference TRBV7-9 and TRBJ2-7, reads DTGVSQNPRHKITKRGQNVTFRCDPISEHNRLYWYRQTLGQGPEFLTYFQNEAQLEKSRLLSDRFSAERPKGSFSTLEIQRTEQGDSAMYLCASSPLVGGIYEQYFGPGTRLTVT.

The chain has TRBV7-2 and TRBJ1-2; lacking DNA, the TRBD1 call made by TCRdb goes unchecked. CDR1 and CDR2 from the germline V gene are SGHTA and FQGNSA. This CDR3 comprises 15 residues. The CDR3: CASRRRDRGHYGYTF. Supplemented by reference TRBV7-2 and TRBJ1-2, the full variable domain reads GAGVSQSPSNKVTEKGKDVELRCDPISGHTALYWYRQSLGQGLEFLIYFQGNSAPDKSGLPSDRFSAERTGGSVSTLTIQRTQQEDSAVYLCASRRRDRGHYGYTFGSGTRLTVV.

The rearrangement uses TRBV27 and TRBJ2-6; TCRdb names TRBD1, which stays unverified in the absence of DNA. This CDR3 region has 15 residues. Germline V gene sequence: CDR1 MNHEY, CDR2 SMNVEV (reference sequence). CDR3: CASRGTGGGANVLTF.

The chain joins TRBV15 to TRBJ2-7; TCRdb lists TRBD2, though no DNA is available to test this call. Germline V gene data show CDR1 as LNHNV and CDR2 as YYDKDF (reference sequence). The CDR3 totals 19 residues. This chain's CDR3 is CATSAVGVESGRQSFEQYF. Full variable domain (missing parts from reference TRBV15 and TRBJ2-7): DAMVIQNPRYQVTQFGKPVTLSCSQTLNHNVMYWYQQKSSQAPKLLFHYYDKDFNNEADTPDNFQSRRPNTSFCFLDIRSPGLGDTAMYLCATSAVGVESGRQSFEQYFGPGTRLTVT.

The chain uses TRBV12-3 or TRBV12-4 and TRBJ1-1. The CDR3 runs to 11 residues. Here the CDR3 reads CASSGTSEAFF.

The rearrangement joins TRBV30 to TRBJ2-3. The germline V gene encodes CDR1 GTSNPN and CDR2 SVGIG (reference sequence). The CDR3 has 13 residues. The CDR3 sequence: CAWRKSGTDTQYF.

The rearrangement joins TRBV6-1 to TRBJ1-2; no DNA is available, so the TRBD1 call from TCRdb remains unchecked. Germline lookup yields CDR1 MNHNS and CDR2 SASEGT. This CDR3 region has 14 residues. The CDR3 loop is CASSPTGGSRGYTF.

The chain's CDR3 is CASSRDSGRSNEKLFF. The chain combines TRBV5-4 with TRBJ1-4. Germline V CDR1 and CDR2: SGHNT, YYREEE (reference sequence). The length of the CDR3 is 16 residues.

This chain's CDR3 is CSASRGRGTTDTQYF. The chain couples TRBV20-1 to TRBJ2-3; the D call of TRBD1 rests on TCRdb alone, since no DNA is present to check it. CDR1 DFQATT and CDR2 SNEGSKA come from the germline V gene (reference sequence). This CDR3 spans 15 amino acids.

The chain recombines TRBV18 with TRBJ2-7; TCRdb designates TRBD1, a call that cannot be tested without DNA. There are 14 residues in the CDR3. Per germline, CDR1 KGHSH and CDR2 LQKENI. CDR3 residues: CASSQRQGSYEQYF.

The chain couples TRBV15 to TRBJ2-3; the D gene TCRdb calls, TRBD1, cannot be checked with no DNA. The CDR3 has 19 residues. Germline loops: CDR1 LNHNV, CDR2 YYDKDF (reference sequence). This CDR3 is CATSRDRVSDRVVGDTQYF.